These T cell receptor beta chains were read from a single sample in a study of OX40 agonist ivuxolimab in advanced cancers. The protocol was immunoSEQ multiplex PCR, while the TCRdb copy is restricted to in-frame clones and leaves out a portion. The sample has around 84,000 clones, about 90% seen once; the top ten hold approximately 0.48%. This sample comprised CD4+ or CD8+ T cells sorted from blood, obtained in a trial of the OX40 agonist ivuxolimab. These receptors were collected from an adult with an advanced solid tumor such as melanoma, head and neck, liver or kidney cancer. CDR3s include the opening cysteine and the closing phenylalanine or tryptophan. D genes are given only for firm matches. Where a row states a size, it is once, few, many or the class of an expanded clone; other rows omit it.

abundance	v_gene	len	j_gene	d_gene	CDR3aa	CDR3nt
-	TRBV7-2	15	TRBJ2-7	TRBD1	CASSLVLQGAGEQYF	TGTGCCAGCAGCTTAGTGCTCCAGGGGGCGGGAGAGCAGTACTTC
-	TRBV5-4	14	TRBJ2-7	-	CASSLSLQGYEQYF	TGTGCCAGCAGCTTGAGTTTGCAGGGCTACGAGCAGTACTTC
-	TRBV6-6	14	TRBJ2-7	-	CASSPRDISYEQYF	TGTGCCAGCAGTCCCCGGGACATATCCTACGAGCAGTACTTC
-	TRBV30	13	TRBJ2-2	TRBD1	CAWGTGGPGELFF	TGTGCCTGGGGGACAGGGGGCCCCGGGGAGCTGTTTTTT
-	TRBV6-1	15	TRBJ1-5	TRBD1	CASRADRGDYQPQHF	TGTGCCAGCAGGGCTGACAGGGGGGACTATCAGCCCCAGCATTTT
-	TRBV11-3	15	TRBJ1-5	-	CASSLGSDINQPQHF	TGTGCCAGCAGCTTAGGTTCCGATATTAATCAGCCCCAGCATTTT
-	TRBV20-1	11	TRBJ2-7	-	CSARVRYEQYF	TGCAGTGCTAGAGTGAGGTACGAGCAGTACTTC
-	TRBV19	13	TRBJ2-3	TRBD2	CATSLAGSDTQYF	TGTGCCACCTCATTAGCGGGCTCAGATACGCAGTATTTT
few	TRBV7-2	13	TRBJ1-5	-	CASSPLRDQPQHF	TGTGCCAGCAGCCCCTTACGGGATCAGCCCCAGCATTTT
-	TRBV7-2	13	TRBJ2-7	TRBD2	CASSLSGRHEQYF	TGTGCCAGCAGCTTAAGCGGGAGACACGAGCAGTACTTC
-	TRBV30	13	TRBJ2-1	-	CAWSQKQNNEQFF	TGTGCCTGGAGCCAAAAACAGAACAATGAGCAGTTCTTC
-	TRBV6-5	15	TRBJ1-2	-	CASRSHQGDTHGYTF	TGTGCCAGCAGGTCGCATCAGGGAGACACCCATGGCTACACCTTC
-	TRBV7-2	16	TRBJ2-1	TRBD2	CASSQNPSGTAGEQFF	TGTGCCAGCAGCCAGAATCCTAGCGGGACCGCGGGAGAGCAGTTCTTC
few	TRBV15	17	TRBJ2-1	-	CATSRDQPGDPYNEQFF	TGTGCCACCAGCAGAGATCAACCGGGAGATCCCTACAATGAGCAGTTCTTC
-	TRBV19	14	TRBJ2-7	TRBD2	CASSIGGSSYEQYF	TGTGCCAGTAGTATTGGCGGGAGCTCCTACGAGCAGTACTTC
-	TRBV5-1	16	TRBJ2-5	-	CASSLAYNTGQETQYF	TGCGCCAGCAGCTTGGCCTATAATACAGGGCAAGAGACCCAGTACTTC
once	TRBV4-1	16	TRBJ2-7	-	CASSQGALGATYEQYF	TGCGCCAGCAGCCAAGGGGCGCTCGGAGCCACCTACGAGCAGTACTTC
-	TRBV11-2	14	TRBJ2-7	-	CASSVNRAAYEQYF	TGTGCCAGCAGCGTTAACAGGGCTGCCTACGAGCAGTACTTC
-	TRBV7-3	16	TRBJ2-1	TRBD2	CASSRENQRGDNEQFF	TGTGCCAGCAGCCGGGAAAACCAGCGGGGGGACAATGAGCAGTTCTTC
-	TRBV27	20	TRBJ2-1	TRBD2	CASSRTGLAGGRPSYNEQFF	TGTGCCAGCAGTCGCACTGGACTAGCGGGAGGGCGACCCTCCTACAATGAGCAGTTCTTC
-	TRBV11-3	14	TRBJ1-6	-	CASSPGVWVSPLHF	TGTGCCAGCAGCCCGGGGGTCTGGGTTTCACCCCTCCACTTT
-	TRBV11-3	15	TRBJ2-5	-	CASSLDGLERETQYF	TGTGCCAGCAGCTTAGATGGTCTGGAGAGAGAGACCCAGTACTTC
-	TRBV21-1	14	TRBJ2-3	-	CASSKWVQTDTQYF	TGTGCCAGCAGCAAATGGGTGCAGACAGATACGCAGTATTTT
-	TRBV30	14	TRBJ2-1	-	CAWIKAGSYNEQFF	TGTGCCTGGATCAAGGCTGGATCCTACAATGAGCAGTTCTTC
-	TRBV7-2	14	TRBJ2-1	-	CASSPGREYNEQFF	TGTGCCAGCAGCCCGGGACGAGAATACAATGAGCAGTTCTTC
once	TRBV30	13	TRBJ2-2	-	CAWSVRRSGELFF	TGTGCCTGGAGTGTACGAAGGTCCGGGGAGCTGTTTTTT
-	TRBV2	12	TRBJ1-5	-	CASQAGLQPQHF	TGTGCCAGCCAAGCTGGGCTTCAGCCCCAGCATTTT
-	TRBV29-1	14	TRBJ2-7	TRBD2	CSVRGLAGESEQYF	TGCAGCGTTAGGGGGCTAGCGGGAGAATCCGAGCAGTACTTC
-	TRBV19	15	TRBJ2-1	TRBD2	CASSIPGRALNEQFF	TGTGCCAGTAGTATACCCGGGAGGGCCCTCAATGAGCAGTTCTTC
once	TRBV6-1	17	TRBJ2-5	TRBD2	CASSEMGDYGGWETQYF	TGTGCCAGCAGTGAAATGGGGGACTATGGCGGCTGGGAGACCCAGTACTTC
-	TRBV28	13	TRBJ2-3	-	CASSTGSTDTQYF	TGTGCCAGCAGCACAGGGTCGACAGATACGCAGTATTTT
-	TRBV7-2	13	TRBJ1-1	-	CASSLRGPTEAFF	TGTGCCAGCAGCTTAAGGGGTCCCACTGAAGCTTTCTTT
-	TRBV28	14	TRBJ2-5	TRBD1	CASSIPGQQETQYF	TGTGCCAGCAGTATTCCGGGACAGCAAGAGACCCAGTACTTC
-	TRBV9	14	TRBJ1-6	-	CASSVDIESSPLHF	TGTGCCAGCAGCGTAGACATAGAATCCTCACCCCTCCACTTT
-	TRBV11-3	14	TRBJ2-5	-	CASSFGGEEETQYF	TGTGCCAGCAGCTTTGGGGGAGAGGAAGAGACCCAGTACTTC
-	TRBV19	13	TRBJ1-5	-	CASSPGVGQPQHF	TGTGCCAGTAGTCCCGGGGTTGGTCAGCCCCAGCATTTT
-	TRBV28	11	TRBJ2-4	TRBD2	CASGTEREGYF	TGTGCCAGCGGAACCGAGCGGGAAGGGTACTTC
-	TRBV13	15	TRBJ2-1	TRBD2	CASRKSGRPYNEQFF	TGTGCCAGCAGAAAAAGCGGGAGGCCCTACAATGAGCAGTTCTTC
-	TRBV11-3	15	TRBJ2-7	TRBD1	CASSKRTGASYEQYF	TGTGCCAGCAGCAAAAGGACAGGCGCCTCCTACGAGCAGTACTTC
-	TRBV11-3	14	TRBJ2-7	-	CASSLGPGPYEQYF	TGTGCCAGCTCTTTAGGTCCCGGACCCTACGAGCAGTACTTC